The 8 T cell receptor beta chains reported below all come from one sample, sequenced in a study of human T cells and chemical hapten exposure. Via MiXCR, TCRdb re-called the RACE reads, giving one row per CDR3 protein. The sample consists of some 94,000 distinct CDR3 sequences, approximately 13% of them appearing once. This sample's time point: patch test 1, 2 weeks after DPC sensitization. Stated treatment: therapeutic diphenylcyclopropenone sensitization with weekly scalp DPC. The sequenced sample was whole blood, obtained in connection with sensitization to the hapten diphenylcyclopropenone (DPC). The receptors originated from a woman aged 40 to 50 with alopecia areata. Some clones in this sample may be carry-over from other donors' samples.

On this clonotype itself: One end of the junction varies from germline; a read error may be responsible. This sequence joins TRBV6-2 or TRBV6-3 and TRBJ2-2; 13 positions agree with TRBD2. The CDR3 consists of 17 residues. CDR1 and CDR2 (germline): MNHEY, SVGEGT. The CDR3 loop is CASSIRTSGSGTGELIF. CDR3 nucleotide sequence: TGTGCCAGCAGTATTAGGACTAGCGGGAGTGGCACCGGGGAGCTGATTTTT.

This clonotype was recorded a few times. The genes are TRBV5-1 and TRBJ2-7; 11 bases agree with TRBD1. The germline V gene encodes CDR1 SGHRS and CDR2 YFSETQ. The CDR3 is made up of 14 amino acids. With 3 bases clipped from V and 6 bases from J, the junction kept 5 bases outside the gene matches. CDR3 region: CASSYGQGASEQYF. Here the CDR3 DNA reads TGCGCCAGCAGCTACGGACAGGGGGCGAGCGAGCAGTACTTC.

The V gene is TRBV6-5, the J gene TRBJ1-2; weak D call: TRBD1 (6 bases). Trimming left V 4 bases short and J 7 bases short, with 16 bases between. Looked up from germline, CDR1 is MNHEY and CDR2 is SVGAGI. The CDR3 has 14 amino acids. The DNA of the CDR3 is TGTGCCAGCAGTTCCCTACAGGGAGGTCGTGGCTACACCTTC. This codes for CASSSLQGGRGYTF.

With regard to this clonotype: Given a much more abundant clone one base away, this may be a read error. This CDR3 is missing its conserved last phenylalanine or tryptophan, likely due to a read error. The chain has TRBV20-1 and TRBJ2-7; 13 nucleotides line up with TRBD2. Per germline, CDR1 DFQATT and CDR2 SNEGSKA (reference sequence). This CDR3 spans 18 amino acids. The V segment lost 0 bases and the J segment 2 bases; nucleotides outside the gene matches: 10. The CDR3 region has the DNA TGCAGTGCTAGAGATGCGGGACTAGCGGGGACCCCTGCCTACGAGCAGTACCTC. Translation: CSARDAGLAGTPAYEQYL.

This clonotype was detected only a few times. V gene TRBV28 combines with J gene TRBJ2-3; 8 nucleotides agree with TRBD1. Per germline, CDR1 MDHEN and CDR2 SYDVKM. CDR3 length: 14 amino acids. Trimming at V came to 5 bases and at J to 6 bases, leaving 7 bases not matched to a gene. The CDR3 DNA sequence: TGTGCCAGCAGTGGGGACAGGAGACTTGATACGCAGTATTTT. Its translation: CASSGDRRLDTQYF.

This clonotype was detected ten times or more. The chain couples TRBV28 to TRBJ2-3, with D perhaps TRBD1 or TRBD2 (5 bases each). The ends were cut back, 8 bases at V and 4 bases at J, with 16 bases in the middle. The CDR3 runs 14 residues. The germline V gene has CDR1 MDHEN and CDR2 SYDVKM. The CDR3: CASANGGSADTQYF. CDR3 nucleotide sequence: TGTGCCAGCGCCAATGGGGGTAGCGCAGATACGCAGTATTTT.

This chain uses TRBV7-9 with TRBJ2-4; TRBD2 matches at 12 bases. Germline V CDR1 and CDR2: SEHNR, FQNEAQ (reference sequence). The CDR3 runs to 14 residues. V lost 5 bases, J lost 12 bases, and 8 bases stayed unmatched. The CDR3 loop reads CASSQGLAGPNQYF. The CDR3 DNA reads TGTGCCAGCAGCCAAGGACTAGCGGGACCTAATCAGTACTTC.

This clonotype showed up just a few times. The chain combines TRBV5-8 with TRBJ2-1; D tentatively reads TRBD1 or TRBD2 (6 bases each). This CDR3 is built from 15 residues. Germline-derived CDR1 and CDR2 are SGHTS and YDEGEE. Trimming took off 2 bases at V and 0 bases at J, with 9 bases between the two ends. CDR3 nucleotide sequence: TGTGCCAGCAGCTTTAGGGGGGCCTCCTACAATGAGCAGTTCTTC. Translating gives CASSFRGASYNEQFF.